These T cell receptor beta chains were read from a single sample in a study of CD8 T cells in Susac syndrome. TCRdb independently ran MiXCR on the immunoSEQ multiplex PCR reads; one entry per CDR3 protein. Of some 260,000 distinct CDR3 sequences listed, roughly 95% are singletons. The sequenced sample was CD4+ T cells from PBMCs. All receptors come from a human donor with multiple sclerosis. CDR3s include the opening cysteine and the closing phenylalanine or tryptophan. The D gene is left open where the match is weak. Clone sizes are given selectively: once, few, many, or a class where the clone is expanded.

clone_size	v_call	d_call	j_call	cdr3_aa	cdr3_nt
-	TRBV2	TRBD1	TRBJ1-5	CASSEEAGGYQPQHF	TGTGCCAGCAGTGAAGAGGCAGGGGGATATCAGCCCCAGCATTTT
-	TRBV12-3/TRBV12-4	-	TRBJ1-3	CASRGRTNTIYF	TGTGCCAGCCGAGGACGGACAAACACCATATATTTT
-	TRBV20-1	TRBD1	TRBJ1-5	CSAAPGTGRSYQPQHF	TGCAGTGCTGCCCCCGGGACAGGGAGGAGTTATCAGCCCCAGCATTTT
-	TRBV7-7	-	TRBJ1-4	CASSLSTRINEKLFF	TGTGCTAGCAGCCTGTCCACGCGAATTAATGAAAAACTGTTTTTT
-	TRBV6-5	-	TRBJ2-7	CASSYSSSATEHYF	TGTGCCAGCAGTTACTCGTCCAGTGCCACTGAGCATTACTTC
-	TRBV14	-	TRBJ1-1	CASSHRGANTEAFF	TGTGCCAGCAGCCATAGAGGGGCGAACACTGAAGCTTTCTTT
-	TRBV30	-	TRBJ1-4	CARSAGTLGEKLFF	TGTGCTCGCTCTGCCGGGACACTAGGCGAAAAACTGTTTTTT
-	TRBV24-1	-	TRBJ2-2	CATSEPGTRNTGELFF	TGTGCCACCAGTGAGCCCGGGACACGAAACACCGGGGAGCTGTTTTTT
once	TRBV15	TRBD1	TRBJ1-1	CATSISLVGTGNTEAFF	TGTGCCACCAGCATATCCTTGGTTGGGACAGGGAACACTGAAGCTTTCTTT
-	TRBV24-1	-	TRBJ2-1	CATSEGRGGRNEQFF	TGTGCCACCAGTGAAGGCCGGGGTGGCAGAAATGAGCAGTTCTTC
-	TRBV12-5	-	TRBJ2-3	CASGSRGNQRDTQYF	TGTGCTAGTGGTTCCCGGGGGAACCAGAGAGATACGCAGTATTTT
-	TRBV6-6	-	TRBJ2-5	CASSYSPAGQETQYF	TGTGCCAGCAGTTACTCGCCGGCAGGGCAAGAGACCCAGTACTTC
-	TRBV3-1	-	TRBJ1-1	CASSHQGMNTEAFF	TGTGCCAGCAGCCATCAGGGAATGAACACTGAAGCTTTCTTT
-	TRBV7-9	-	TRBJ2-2	CASSPGQTNTGELFF	TGTGCCAGCAGCCCGGGGCAGACGAACACCGGGGAGCTGTTTTTT
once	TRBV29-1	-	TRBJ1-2	CSVDWGAVDYGYTF	TGCAGCGTTGATTGGGGGGCCGTGGACTATGGCTACACCTTC
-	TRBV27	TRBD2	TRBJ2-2	CASSLGFWTSGAGRGTGELFF	TGTGCCAGCAGTTTAGGGTTCTGGACTAGCGGTGCTGGGAGAGGTACCGGGGAGCTGTTTTTT
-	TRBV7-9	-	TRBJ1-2	CASSLGVREDGYTF	TGTGCCAGCAGCTTAGGGGTCAGGGAGGATGGCTACACCTTC
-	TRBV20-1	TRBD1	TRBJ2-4	CSASSGTGVNIQYF	TGCAGTGCTAGTTCCGGGACAGGGGTTAACATTCAGTACTTC
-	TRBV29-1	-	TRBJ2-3	CSVNVAGTDTQYF	TGCAGCGTTAATGTAGCCGGCACAGATACGCAGTATTTT
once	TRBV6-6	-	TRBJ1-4	CASSPWTLGEKLFF	TGTGCCAGCAGCCCCTGGACCCTAGGGGAAAAACTGTTTTTT
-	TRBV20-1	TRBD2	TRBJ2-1	CSARYGGRGVYNEQFF	TGCAGTGCTAGATACGGAGGGCGGGGGGTCTACAATGAGCAGTTCTTC
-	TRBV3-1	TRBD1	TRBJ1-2	CASSHGTDGYTF	TGTGCCAGCAGCCACGGGACAGATGGCTACACCTTC
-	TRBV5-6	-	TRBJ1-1	CASSWGGHGGAFF	TGTGCCAGCAGCTGGGGCGGCCACGGTGGAGCTTTCTTT
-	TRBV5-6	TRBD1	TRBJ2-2	CASSPVGQENTGELFF	TGTGCCAGCAGCCCAGTGGGACAGGAAAACACCGGGGAGCTGTTTTTT
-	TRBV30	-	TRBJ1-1	CAWSVTGAGQAFF	TGTGCCTGGAGTGTAACCGGGGCCGGGCAAGCTTTCTTT
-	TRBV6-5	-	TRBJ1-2	CASLGSQGGYTF	TGTGCCAGCTTGGGTTCCCAGGGCGGCTACACCTTC
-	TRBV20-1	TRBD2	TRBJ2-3	CSASPSGRDTQYF	TGCAGTGCTAGTCCTAGCGGGAGGGATACGCAGTATTTT
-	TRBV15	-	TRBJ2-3	CATRLEGGWDTQYF	TGTGCCACCCGGTTGGAGGGCGGGTGGGATACGCAGTATTTT
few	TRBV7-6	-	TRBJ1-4	CASSLGRFNEKLFF	TGTGCCAGCAGCTTAGGACGGTTTAATGAAAAACTGTTTTTT
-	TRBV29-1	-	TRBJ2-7	CSVGPGGSSGEQYF	TGCAGCGTTGGGCCCGGAGGGAGTTCAGGCGAGCAGTACTTC
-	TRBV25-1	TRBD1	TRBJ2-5	CASSEWGQGGETQYF	TGTGCCAGCAGTGAATGGGGACAGGGCGGCGAGACCCAGTACTTC
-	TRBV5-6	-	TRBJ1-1	CASSPGSMNTEVFF	TGTGCCAGCAGCCCCGGGAGTATGAACACTGAAGTTTTCTTT
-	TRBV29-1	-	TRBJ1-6	CSAQGSASPLHF	TGCAGCGCACAGGGTTCGGCTTCACCCCTCCACTTT
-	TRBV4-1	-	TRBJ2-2	CASSQSFTNTGELFF	TGCGCCAGCAGCCAATCTTTCACGAACACCGGGGAGCTGTTTTTT
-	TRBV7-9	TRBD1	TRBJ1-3	CASSATGAGNTIYF	TGTGCCAGCAGCGCCACAGGGGCTGGAAACACCATATATTTT
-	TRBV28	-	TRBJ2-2	CASRGGGDTGELFF	TGTGCCAGCCGGGGCGGAGGGGACACCGGGGAGCTGTTTTTT
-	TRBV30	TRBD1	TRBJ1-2	CAWNKGQGAPGYGYTF	TGTGCCTGGAACAAGGGACAGGGGGCGCCCGGCTATGGCTACACCTTC
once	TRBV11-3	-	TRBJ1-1	CASSPRTTMNTEAFF	TGTGCCAGCAGCCCCCGGACGACAATGAACACTGAAGCTTTCTTT
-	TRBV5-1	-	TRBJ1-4	CASSLEGGPNEKLFF	TGCGCCAGCAGCTTGGAGGGGGGTCCGAATGAAAAACTGTTTTTT
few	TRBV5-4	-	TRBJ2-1	CASSLSNNEQFF	TGTGCCAGCAGCTTGTCGAACAATGAGCAGTTCTTC
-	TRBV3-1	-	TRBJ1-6	CASSQGVKINSPLHF	TGTGCCAGCAGCCAAGGAGTGAAGATTAATTCACCCCTCCACTTT
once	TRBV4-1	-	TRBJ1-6	CASSQDPQGSSYNSPLHF	TGCGCCAGCAGCCAAGATCCACAGGGAAGCTCCTATAATTCACCCCTCCACTTT
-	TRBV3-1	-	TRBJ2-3	CASSQDGRADTQYF	TGTGCCAGCAGCCAAGACGGCAGGGCAGATACGCAGTATTTT
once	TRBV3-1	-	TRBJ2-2	CASSRALPSWLTRSGTGELFF	TGTGCCAGCAGCCGAGCCTTACCCTCCTGGCTAACTAGATCGGGAACCGGGGAGCTGTTTTTT
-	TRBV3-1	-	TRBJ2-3	CASSQEVRSTDTQYF	TGTGCCAGCAGCCAAGAGGTGCGGAGCACAGATACGCAGTATTTT
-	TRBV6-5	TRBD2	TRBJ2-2	CASSYSTPGTSGDGELFF	TGTGCCAGCAGTTACTCGACCCCCGGGACTAGCGGGGACGGGGAGCTGTTTTTT
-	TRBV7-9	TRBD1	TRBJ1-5	CASSMTGNRGQPQHF	TGTGCCAGCAGCATGACAGGGAACAGAGGACAGCCCCAGCATTTT
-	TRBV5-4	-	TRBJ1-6	CASSLKGANNSPLHF	TGTGCCAGCAGCTTGAAGGGCGCGAATAATTCACCCCTCCACTTT
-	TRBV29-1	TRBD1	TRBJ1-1	CSVENVGGAFEAFF	TGCAGCGTTGAGAATGTAGGGGGCGCGTTTGAAGCTTTCTTT
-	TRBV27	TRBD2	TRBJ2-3	CASRNLAGGPYTQYF	TGTGCCAGCAGGAATTTAGCGGGAGGCCCCTATACGCAGTATTTT
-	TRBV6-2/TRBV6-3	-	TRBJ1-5	CASSPEGFWSNQPQHF	TGTGCCAGCAGTCCCGAGGGGTTTTGGAGCAATCAGCCCCAGCATTTT
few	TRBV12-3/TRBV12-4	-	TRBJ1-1	CASSLRGNTEAFF	TGTGCCAGCAGTTTGAGGGGGAACACTGAAGCTTTCTTT
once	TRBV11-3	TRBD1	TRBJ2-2	CASSSTGAGELFF	TGTGCCAGCAGCTCCACAGGGGCCGGGGAGCTGTTTTTT